This T cell receptor beta chain was recorded in a study of T cells in Graves' hyperthyroidism and ophthalmopathy. As for the study in general: Once the initial diagnosis was made, peripheral blood was obtained before any treatment. Study conclusions and caveats: Most expanded thyroid clonotypes above 0.001 recurred in blood. Ophthalmopathy, as predicted by the model, came a median around 6.7 months after the prediction.

This clonotype was counted between two and nine times. Its specificity is unknown. Sampled blood dates from first hyperthyroidism diagnosis, and it precedes any ophthalmopathy symptoms. Trimming left V 0 bases short and J 0 bases short, with 10 bases between. Germline CDR1 ENHRY, CDR2 SYGVKD. CDR3 length: 16 residues. TCR beta CDR3 regions were amplified from RNA transcripts. HTBI primers were the set used in a first-round RT-PCR of the TCR CDR3. One entry per CDR3 protein results from TCRdb running MiXCR on the multiplex PCR reads. The sample consists of fewer than 650,000 distinct CDR3 sequences, approximately 14% of them appearing once.

V gene TRBV10-3 combines with J gene TRBJ2-3; D is undetermined. The sequenced sample was blood. This TCR was recovered from a woman aged 25 to 39 with Graves' hyperthyroidism that later progressed to Graves' ophthalmopathy. The CDR3, as DNA: TGTGCCATCAGTGAGTCGAGAGGTACTAGCACAGATACGCAGTATTTT. Its translation: CAISESRGTSTDTQYF.